One and the same sample provided the 28 T cell receptor beta chains below, sequenced in a study of blood T cells in healthy people across ages (dated by TCRdb to between 2015 and 2017). The library was obtained by 5' RACE. The sequencer listed for this sample is Illumina HiSeq 2500. A second PCR of about 6 to 11 cycles was run with a J-beta primer mix and a sample-barcoded 5' primer. The public reads were reprocessed in TCRdb via fastp at Q25 and MiXCR, keeping in-frame beta chains. Records with the same CDR3 protein are collapsed into one entry carrying the most frequent genes and DNA. Counted in this sample were around 800,000 distinct CDR3 sequences; about 26% of them appeared once. Clones ranked in the top ten supply around 2.9% of the sample. These data were also reused for a study on T cells of mothers and their children.

The material sequenced was blood. Every receptor here comes from a boy younger than 18 in good health.

A few counts support this clonotype. The chain has TRBV7-3 and TRBJ2-1; a weak D match, TRBD1 (5 bases). CDR3 length: 14 residues. The V end was cut by 5 bases, the J end by 1 base, with 9 bases between. CDR1 and CDR2 (germline): SGHTA, FQGTGA. In nucleotides, the CDR3 is TGTGCCAGCAGCCCCCAGGGTTCCTACAATGAGCAGTTCTTC. Its protein product is CASSPQGSYNEQFF.

The V gene is TRBV2, the J gene TRBJ2-1, with a tentative D call TRBD1 (6 bases). V dropped 6 bases and J dropped 9 bases, with 12 bases sitting between them. This CDR3 is built from 12 residues. From germline, CDR1 is SNHLY and CDR2 FYNNEI. In DNA, the CDR3 is TGTGCCAGCAGCCGACAGGCGAGTGAGCAGTTCTTC. Amino acids: CASSRQASEQFF.

The chain combines TRBV6-2 or TRBV6-3 with TRBJ2-2; D assignment may be TRBD1 or TRBD2 (7 bases each). CDR1 MNHEY and CDR2 SVGEGT come from the germline V gene. The CDR3 runs to 16 residues. Between the trimmed V and J ends, which lost 0 bases and 6 bases, there was a span of 14 bases. CDR3 protein: CASSYSRQGGPGELFF. The CDR3 coding sequence is TGTGCCAGCAGTTACTCGCGACAGGGAGGGCCCGGGGAGCTGTTTTTT.

For this clonotype: Relative to the germline gene, one junction end is altered; a read error may explain this. This rearrangement joins TRBV20-1 to TRBJ1-2; weak D call: TRBD1 (5 bases). There are 16 residues in the CDR3. Germline V gives CDR1 DFQATT, CDR2 SNEGSKA (reference sequence). CDR3 in DNA: TGCAGTGCGTTAGGGGCCTCAGATAAAGCTAACTATGGCCACACCTTC. Encoded protein: CSALGASDKANYGHTF.

A note on this clonotype: The CDR3 end shows no conserved phenylalanine or tryptophan, and so a read error is likely. The chain has TRBV29-1 and TRBJ2-7; D gene unclear. V was pared by 2 bases and J by 1 base, with 6 bases between. This CDR3 contains 12 residues. From germline, CDR1 is SQVTM and CDR2 ANQGSEA. CDR3 sequence reads: CSVETDSYEQYS. The CDR3 DNA sequence: TGCAGCGTTGAAACAGATTCCTACGAGCAGTACTCC.

The CDR3 region is CASRREGLQGGGTDTQYF. CDR3 nucleotide sequence: TGCGCCAGCAGACGCGAGGGCCTCCAGGGGGGTGGCACAGATACGCAGTATTTT. The genes are TRBV5-1 and TRBJ2-3; a weak D match, TRBD1 (7 bases). V lost 5 bases and J lost 1, with 23 bases in between. The germline V gene encodes CDR1 SGHRS and CDR2 YFSETQ. The CDR3 extends over 18 amino acids.

This clonotype was found a few times. The chain employs TRBV15 and TRBJ1-5, with a weak D call TRBD1 (5 bases). This CDR3 is built from 15 residues. Between the trimmed V and J ends, which lost 2 bases and 1 base, there was a span of 9 bases. CDR1 is LNHNV, CDR2 YYDKDF, per germline (reference sequence). CDR3 loop: CATSRSDRSNQPQHF. Here the CDR3 DNA reads TGTGCCACCAGCAGAAGCGACAGAAGCAATCAGCCCCAGCATTTT.

The rearrangement links TRBV2 to TRBJ2-5; the match to TRBD1 covers 9 bases. The CDR3 totals 15 residues. J gave up 2 bases and V 6 bases, and 7 bases lay outside the gene matches. CDR1 and CDR2 from the germline V gene are SNHLY and FYNNEI. The CDR3 DNA reads as TGTGCCAGCAGGCCGTCGACAGGGGGGCAAGAGACCCAGTACTTC. Protein sequence: CASRPSTGGQETQYF.

This clonotype was counted between two and nine times. This sequence joins TRBV20-1 and TRBJ2-5, with 10 bases aligning to TRBD1. The J call could be wrong; TRBJ2-1 is a better fit for the DNA end. The CDR3 consists of 16 residues. The germline V gene has CDR1 DFQATT and CDR2 SNEGSKA (reference sequence). The CDR3 DNA reads as TGCAGTGCAACCGACGAGGGGGACAGGGGCTACAATGAGCAGTTCTTC. It is translated as CSATDEGDRGYNEQFF.

This sequence joins TRBV12-3 or TRBV12-4 and TRBJ1-2, with 7 positions matching TRBD1. CDR3 length equals 14 residues. V gave up 6 bases and J gave up 2 bases; unmatched junction bases: 6. The CDR3 DNA is TGTGCCAGCAGGGGGAGGGGGCGGAACTATGGCTACACCTTC. Protein sequence: CASRGRGRNYGYTF.

The chain employs TRBV5-1 and TRBJ2-7, with 8 positions matching TRBD1. The V segment lost 2 bases and the J segment 0 bases; nucleotides outside the gene matches: 7. The CDR3 consists of 16 residues. CDR1 and CDR2 from the germline V gene are SGHRS and YFSETQ. CDR3 nucleotides: TGCGCCAGCAGCTTCCCCGTGACAGGGGTCTCCTACGAGCAGTACTTC. The encoded protein is CASSFPVTGVSYEQYF.

This clonotype was detected a few times. The V call is TRBV6-5, the J call TRBJ2-2; TRBD2 agrees at 8 bases. CDR3 length: 15 amino acids. V lost 7 bases and J lost 5; bases outside the gene matches: 9. CDR1 and CDR2 from the germline V gene are MNHEY and SVGAGI. The CDR3 DNA sequence: TGTGCCAGCAAAGGAGCGGGGGCGCCTACCGGGGAGCTGTTTTTT. Amino acids: CASKGAGAPTGELFF.

V and J are TRBV20-1 and TRBJ1-2, with D possibly matching TRBD1 (5 bases). The CDR3 is 14 residues long. Trimming took 1 base from V and 2 from J, leaving 11 bases between them. Germline values: CDR1 DFQATT, CDR2 SNEGSKA (reference sequence). The DNA for the CDR3 is TGCAGTGCTAGAGTGACCCGGGGGAACTATGGCTACACCTTC. This encodes CSARVTRGNYGYTF.

Concerning this clonotype itself: A much more abundant neighbour one base away suggests this may be a read error. The rearrangement joins TRBV27 to TRBJ1-5, with D hard to call. Germline lookup yields CDR1 MNHEY and CDR2 SMNVEV (reference sequence). CDR3 length equals 13 residues. The CDR3 loop is CASRVFFNQPQQF. The CDR3 bases are TGTGCCAGCAGGGTGTTCTTTAATCAGCCCCAGCAGTTT.

This clonotype was counted a few times. J is TRBJ1-2 and V is TRBV3-1; TRBD1 agrees at 10 bases. Germline V gene data show CDR1 as LGHDT and CDR2 as YNNKEL (reference sequence). V shed 4 bases, J shed 8 bases, and the junction held 4 bases outside the gene matches. This CDR3 is built from 13 residues. CDR3 nucleotide sequence: TGTGCCAGCAGCCGACAGGGGGCGGGCGGCTACACCTTC. Residues: CASSRQGAGGYTF.

The chain couples TRBV25-1 to TRBJ2-5, with D perhaps matching TRBD2 (6 bases). The germline CDR1 and CDR2 sequences are MGHDK and SYGVNS. V shed 1 base and J shed 4 bases, with 10 bases lying between them. The CDR3 length is 14 residues. In DNA, the CDR3 is TGTGCCAGCAGTGAATTTGGTAGCGGAGAGACCCAGTACTTC. Translation: CASSEFGSGETQYF.

The genes are TRBV20-1 and TRBJ2-5; either TRBD1 or TRBD2 may supply D (5 bases each). Germline V gene sequence: CDR1 DFQATT, CDR2 SNEGSKA (reference sequence). V lost 3 bases and J 2 bases, leaving 13 bases between the germline ends. This CDR3 spans 14 amino acids. CDR3: CSARPGRIQETQYF. CDR3 nucleotides: TGCAGTGCTAGGCCGGGACGAATACAAGAGACCCAGTACTTC.

The rearrangement links TRBV19 to TRBJ2-5; D is unresolved. The DNA end is more similar to TRBJ2-1, so the J call may be wrong. CDR1 and CDR2 from the germline V gene are LNHDA and SQIVND (reference sequence). The CDR3 contains 12 residues. CDR3 DNA: TGTGCCAGTAGTAGAAGGGTAGCTGAGCAGTTCTTC. Its translation: CASSRRVAEQFF.

The sample holds a few counts of this clonotype. This chain joins TRBV29-1 and TRBJ1-2, with D possibly matching TRBD1 (6 bases). The CDR3 has 14 residues. Germline V lookup: CDR1 SQVTM, CDR2 ANQGSEA. The ends were cut back, 4 bases at V and 4 bases at J, with 16 bases in the middle. The CDR3 region is CSVALTGGVYGYTF. The CDR3 region has the DNA TGCAGCGTTGCCCTGACAGGTGGGGTCTATGGCTACACCTTC.

This clonotype was recorded only once. The V call is TRBV11-2, the J call TRBJ1-1; 7 bases line up with TRBD1. The CDR3 is made up of 16 amino acids. Trimming removed 2 bases from V and 1 base from J; junction bases left unmatched: 7. Per germline, CDR1 SGHAT and CDR2 FQNNGV. This chain's CDR3 is CASSLRWAGGNTEAFF. The DNA of the CDR3 is TGTGCCAGCAGCTTACGATGGGCAGGGGGGAACACTGAAGCTTTCTTT. The whole variable domain, remainder taken from reference TRBV11-2 and TRBJ1-1, is EAGVAQSPRYKIIEKRQSVAFWCNPISGHATLYWYQQILGQGPKLLIQFQNNGVVDDSQLPKDRFSAERLKGVDSTLKIQPAKLEDSAVYLCASSLRWAGGNTEAFFGQGTRLTVV.

This clonotype was picked up a small number of times. This sequence joins TRBV12-3 or TRBV12-4 and TRBJ1-4, with 8 bases fitting TRBD1. CDR3 length: 15 residues. V gave up 6 bases and J gave up 10 bases; unmatched junction bases: 13. CDR3 bases: TGTGCCAGCAGCCCCGGGACAGGCTATTTAGGAAAACTGTTTTTT. This translates into CASSPGTGYLGKLFF.

A few counts support this clonotype. This chain joins TRBV20-1 and TRBJ2-1; D might be TRBD2 (6 bases). The length of the CDR3 is 12 residues. CDR1 is DFQATT and CDR2 is SNEGSKA in the germline V gene (reference sequence). V was cut by 0 bases and J by 7 bases, with 7 bases left in between. CDR3 region: CSARDGGNEQFF. CDR3 DNA: TGCAGTGCTAGAGATGGGGGGAATGAGCAGTTCTTC.

This clonotype occurred a few times. In DNA, the CDR3 is TGTGCCAGCAGCTTAGGGGTCTTATCCAGACACACAGATACGCAGTATTTT. Amino acids: CASSLGVLSRHTDTQYF. The rearrangement links TRBV7-2 to TRBJ2-3; no clear D gene. Trimming removed 1 base at V and 2 bases at J, with 16 bases between. This CDR3 has 17 residues. Germline CDR1 and CDR2: SGHTA and FQGNSA.

The J gene is TRBJ2-3, the V gene TRBV3-1; D ambiguous. Trimming stripped 0 bases from V and 4 bases from J, with 8 bases between. CDR3 length equals 14 residues. Germline V gene data show CDR1 as LGHDT and CDR2 as YNNKEL (reference sequence). In DNA, the CDR3 is TGTGCCAGCAGCCAAGATGACCGGGCAGATACGCAGTATTTT. Translation: CASSQDDRADTQYF.

This clonotype was seen a handful of times. The chain is built from TRBV28 and TRBJ2-1; the D is unclear. There are 14 residues in the CDR3. Looked up from germline, CDR1 is MDHEN and CDR2 is SYDVKM. The ends were cut back, 4 bases at V and 10 bases at J, with 17 bases in the middle. CDR3 coding DNA: TGTGCCAGCAGTTCAGCCGCGGTAGGGCTCGAGCAGTTCTTC. This codes for CASSSAAVGLEQFF.

This clonotype has a handful of counts. The chain couples TRBV2 to TRBJ2-6, with TRBD1 as a possible D gene (6 bases). The V end was cut by 5 bases, the J end by 0 bases, with 11 bases between. The germline V gene encodes CDR1 SNHLY and CDR2 FYNNEI. This CDR3 has 16 amino acids. As DNA, the CDR3 is TGTGCCAGCAGTCGGGACACTTACTCTGGGGCCAACGTCCTGACTTTC. It translates to CASSRDTYSGANVLTF.

The V and J genes are TRBV21-1 and TRBJ2-3. TRBV21-1 has pseudogene status. CDR3 length equals 12 residues. CDR3 sequence (DNA): TGTGCCAGCAGCAAATTCACAGATACGCAGTATTTT. It specifies CASSKFTDTQYF.

There are a few counts of this clonotype. The gene calls are TRBV4-1 and TRBJ2-7; D uncertain. V dropped 3 bases and J dropped 1 base, with 16 bases sitting between them. The germline gives CDR1 MGHRA, CDR2 YSYEKL. The CDR3 is 16 amino acids. The CDR3, as DNA: TGCGCCAGCAGCCAGGAGCGCAGAAAGAGATCCTACGAGCAGTACTTC. Translated, it gives CASSQERRKRSYEQYF.